These T cell receptor beta chains were read from a single sample in a study of CD8+ T cells in alopecia areata. TCRdb's table, derived via immunoSEQ multiplex PCR, lists solely in-frame clones and lacks some. The sample consists of about 200,000 clones, over 60% of them appearing once. The starting material was CD4+ T cells sorted from blood, obtained at week 4, from a patient treated with tofacitinib. The receptor set was obtained from a human donor with alopecia areata. Both conserved end residues are part of each CDR3. D genes are given only for firm matches. Size is stated for part of the rows, as once, few or many counts, or as a class when the clone is expanded.

>NA|NA|TRBJ1-6|TRBV18
CASSRGENSPLHF
TGTGCCAGCTCACGGGGGGAAAATTCACCCCTCCACTTT
>few|NA|TRBJ2-3|TRBV15
CATRGGSTDTQYF
TGTGCCACCAGAGGAGGTAGCACAGATACGCAGTATTTT
>NA|NA|TRBJ1-2|TRBV10-3
CAITPGTDYGYTF
TGTGCCATCACGCCCGGGACGGATTATGGCTACACCTTC
>NA|TRBD2|TRBJ2-1|TRBV30
CAWSPTGTSLFF
TGTGCCTGGAGCCCGACCGGGACTAGCTTGTTCTTC
>NA|NA|TRBJ2-3|TRBV5-4
CASRSDTTDTQYF
TGTGCCAGCAGATCCGACACCACAGATACGCAGTATTTT
>NA|NA|TRBJ2-3|TRBV9
CASAFTDTQYF
TGTGCCAGCGCCTTTACAGATACGCAGTATTTT
>NA|NA|TRBJ2-3|TRBV30
CAWSVLTRGTDTQYF
TGTGCCTGGAGTGTACTGACTAGAGGGACAGATACGCAGTATTTT
>few|NA|TRBJ2-5|TRBV30
CAWSVQETQYF
TGTGCCTGGAGTGTTCAAGAGACCCAGTACTTC
>NA|NA|TRBJ2-7|TRBV6-5
CASSIGQTYEQYF
TGTGCCAGCAGCATCGGACAGACCTACGAGCAGTACTTC
>NA|TRBD1|TRBJ1-2|TRBV29-1
CSVGGRTGAYGYTF
TGCAGCGTTGGTGGTCGGACAGGGGCCTATGGCTACACCTTC
>NA|TRBD1|TRBJ1-2|TRBV6-1
CAAGGLGGYTF
TGTGCCGCAGGGGGCCTTGGTGGCTACACCTTC
>few|TRBD1|TRBJ1-2|TRBV29-1
CSIRTGNYGYTF
TGCAGCATCCGGACAGGCAACTATGGCTACACCTTC
>NA|NA|TRBJ1-5|TRBV9
CASSVDGQDDQPQHF
TGTGCCAGCAGCGTAGACGGACAAGATGATCAGCCCCAGCATTTT
>NA|TRBD1|TRBJ1-1|TRBV2
CASSFTGGNTEAFF
TGTGCCAGCAGCTTCACAGGGGGTAACACTGAAGCTTTCTTT
>NA|NA|TRBJ1-4|TRBV13
CASSLPGGEKLFF
TGTGCCAGCAGCTTACCCGGGGGGGAAAAACTGTTTTTT
>few|NA|TRBJ2-1|TRBV30
CAWSVADYNEQFF
TGTGCCTGGAGTGTAGCGGACTACAATGAGCAGTTCTTC
>NA|NA|TRBJ1-2|TRBV6-5
CASSFNQDGLNYGYTF
TGTGCCAGCAGTTTCAATCAGGACGGACTTAACTATGGCTACACCTTC